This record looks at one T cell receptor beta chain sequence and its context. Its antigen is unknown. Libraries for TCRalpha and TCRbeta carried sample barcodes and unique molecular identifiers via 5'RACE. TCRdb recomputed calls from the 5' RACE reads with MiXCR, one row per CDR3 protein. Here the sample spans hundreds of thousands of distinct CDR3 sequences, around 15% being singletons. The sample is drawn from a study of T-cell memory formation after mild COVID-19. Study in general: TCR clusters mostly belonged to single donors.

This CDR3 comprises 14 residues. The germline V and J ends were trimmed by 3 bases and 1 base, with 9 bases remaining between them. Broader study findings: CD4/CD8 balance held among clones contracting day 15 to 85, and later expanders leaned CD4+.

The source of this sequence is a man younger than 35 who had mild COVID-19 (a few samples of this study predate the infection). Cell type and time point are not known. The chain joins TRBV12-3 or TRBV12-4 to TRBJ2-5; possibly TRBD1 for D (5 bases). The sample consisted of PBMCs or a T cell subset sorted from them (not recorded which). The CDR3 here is CASSLWQGQETQYF. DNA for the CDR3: TGTGCCAGCAGTTTGTGGCAGGGCCAAGAGACCCAGTACTTC.